The next 26 T cell receptor beta chains were all read from a single sample in a study of blood T cell repertoires in COVID-19. The method was immunoSEQ multiplex PCR; TCRdb's version includes in-frame clones alone and lacks a portion of them. The repertoire holds hundreds of thousands of clones, with approximately 92% as singletons. The specimen sequenced was PBMCs or T cells enriched from blood (not recorded which). Source of these receptors: a man younger than 40 who had recovered from COVID-19.

The V call is TRBV28, the J call TRBJ2-5, with TRBD2 matching 11 bases. The germline V gene encodes CDR1 MDHEN and CDR2 SYDVKM. V shed 3 bases, J shed 2 bases, and the junction held 2 bases outside the gene matches. This CDR3 is built from 15 residues. CDR3 DNA: TGTGCCAGCAGTTTGACTAGCGGGAAACAAGAGACCCAGTACTTC. Amino acids: CASSLTSGKQETQYF.

The chain carries TRBV27 and TRBJ2-2, with 8 bases lining up with TRBD2. With 6 bases clipped from V and 0 bases from J, the junction kept 3 bases outside the gene matches. Germline V gives CDR1 MNHEY, CDR2 SMNVEV (reference sequence). CDR3 size: 15 residues. CDR3 sequence: CASSGLAANTGELFF. As DNA, the CDR3 is TGTGCCAGCAGCGGACTAGCCGCGAACACCGGGGAGCTGTTTTTT.

The chain couples TRBV5-1 to TRBJ2-3, with D tentatively TRBD2 (5 bases). The germline V gene encodes CDR1 SGHRS and CDR2 YFSETQ. The CDR3 spans 14 residues. Trimming removed 4 bases from V and 4 bases from J, with 13 bases in between. The CDR3 is CASSASSISDTQYF. The CDR3 nucleotides are TGCGCCAGCAGCGCATCTAGCATCTCAGATACGCAGTATTTT.

V is TRBV18 and J is TRBJ1-6; D is unresolved. With 2 bases removed from V and 6 bases from J, the gap between germline ends came to 8 bases. The germline CDR1 and CDR2 sequences are KGHSH and LQKENI. The CDR3 contains 14 residues. The CDR3 sequence: CASSPSPINSPLHF. CDR3 in DNA: TGTGCCAGCTCACCAAGCCCGATTAATTCACCCCTCCACTTT.

This chain uses TRBV7-9 with TRBJ1-1; possible D gene TRBD1, 5 bases. Trimming took 4 bases from V and 5 from J, leaving 17 bases between them. Looked up from germline, CDR1 is SEHNR and CDR2 is FQNEAQ (reference sequence). CDR3 size: 15 residues. CDR3 sequence: CASSSSGPRQTEAFF. The CDR3 DNA follows: TGTGCCAGCAGCTCTTCCGGACCGAGACAGACTGAAGCTTTCTTT. The full variable domain, rest sourced from reference TRBV7-9 and TRBJ1-1, is DTGVSQNPRHKITKRGQNVTFRCDPISEHNRLYWYRQTLGQGPEFLTYFQNEAQLEKSRLLSDRFSAERPKGSFSTLEIQRTEQGDSAMYLCASSSSGPRQTEAFFGQGTRLTVV.

This clone was seen only once. This chain uses TRBV5-1 with TRBJ1-6; 9 bases line up with TRBD1. CDR3 length: 14 amino acids. Germline-derived CDR1 and CDR2 are SGHRS and YFSETQ. Trimming cost V 2 bases and J 10 bases; bases outside gene matches: 4. The CDR3 DNA reads TGCGCCAGCAGCTTCACAGGGGGCGAGTCACCCCTCCACTTT. It specifies CASSFTGGESPLHF.

The J gene is TRBJ1-2, the V gene TRBV2; D is unclear. This CDR3 spans 14 amino acids. Deletions cut 3 bases from V and 0 bases from J, with 8 bases between. Germline V lookup: CDR1 SNHLY, CDR2 FYNNEI. CDR3 loop: CASSELAANYGYTF. CDR3 DNA sequence: TGTGCCAGCAGTGAGCTTGCAGCTAACTATGGCTACACCTTC.

With regard to this clone: Additional DNA sequences in this sample encode the identical CDR3. The chain employs TRBV27 and TRBJ1-3; TRBD1 matches 7 bases. CDR1 is MNHEY, CDR2 SMNVEV, per germline (reference sequence). CDR3 length: 13 residues. V was clipped by 5 bases and J by 4 bases; unmatched bases: 2. Here the CDR3 DNA reads TGTGCCAGCAGTCCGGGACAGGGAAACACCATATATTTT. Encoded protein: CASSPGQGNTIYF.

The V gene is TRBV18, the J gene TRBJ2-3; D unresolved. V was clipped by 0 bases and J by 6 bases, with 7 bases between them. The CDR3 covers 13 residues. CDR1 is KGHSH and CDR2 is LQKENI in the germline V gene. The CDR3 nucleotides read TGTGCCAGCTCACCACCCGCCGAGGATACGCAGTATTTT. This gives the protein CASSPPAEDTQYF.

The V call is TRBV28, the J call TRBJ2-7; TRBD2 agrees at 7 bases. Germline assignment: CDR1 MDHEN and CDR2 SYDVKM. After removal of 6 bases from V and 0 bases from J, the junction contained 8 bases not matched to a gene. This CDR3 region has 15 residues. The CDR3 DNA sequence: TGTGCCAGCAGGGCGGGAGTCTCTAGCTCCTACGAGCAGTACTTC. Its translation: CASRAGVSSSYEQYF.

This chain connects TRBV3-1 (or the pseudogene TRBV3-2) to TRBJ2-5, with 7 bases identical to TRBD1. Germline loops: CDR1 LGHDT, CDR2 YNNKEL (reference sequence). V lost 1 base, J lost 4 bases, and 9 bases stayed unmatched. CDR3 length: 16 amino acids. DNA for the CDR3: TGTGCCAGCAGCCAAGTGATGAGACAGGGTAGAGAGACCCAGTACTTC. It encodes CASSQVMRQGRETQYF.

This clone was detected a few times. At one of its ends the junction is not consistent with the germline gene, which may arise from a read error. The chain joins TRBV20-1 to TRBJ1-2; 8 bases align to TRBD1. Germline V lookup: CDR1 DFQATT, CDR2 SNEGSKA (reference sequence). The CDR3 is 11 amino acids. The CDR3 DNA sequence: TGCAGTGCTGGAGAACAGGGGGTCTACACCTTC. Amino acids: CSAGEQGVYTF.

The chain carries TRBV4-1 and TRBJ1-5, with D hard to call. Germline lookup yields CDR1 MGHRA and CDR2 YSYEKL. Between the trimmed V and J ends, which lost 1 base and 2 bases, there was a span of 9 bases. The CDR3 contains 15 residues. The DNA for the CDR3 is TGCGCCAGCAGCCAAGTGTTCGCGGGCAATCAGCCCCAGCATTTT. Translating gives CASSQVFAGNQPQHF.

The chain carries TRBV28 and TRBJ1-2; 9 positions agree with TRBD1. CDR1 and CDR2 from the germline V gene are MDHEN and SYDVKM. This CDR3 comprises 17 residues. Losses at the gene ends were 6 bases for V and 3 bases for J; bases not matched to a gene: 14. CDR3 sequence: CASSITVGTGSHYGYTF. The CDR3 DNA is TGTGCCAGCAGCATCACAGTCGGGACAGGGTCCCACTATGGCTACACCTTC.

The chain couples TRBV6-5 to TRBJ1-2, with 8 bases that match TRBD1. The V gene's germline CDR1 is MNHEY and CDR2 SVGAGI. The V and J ends lost 6 bases and 10 bases, in that order; junction bases with no gene match: 10. This CDR3 comprises 13 residues. CDR3 DNA sequence: TGTGCCAGCAGACGCAAGGGACAGGAGAACTACACCTTC. This codes for CASRRKGQENYTF.

This chain connects TRBV15 to TRBJ1-6, with 8 bases identical to TRBD1. The CDR3 sequence is 16 residues long. The germline V gene has CDR1 LNHNV and CDR2 YYDKDF (reference sequence). V lost 5 bases, J lost 5 bases, and 8 bases stayed unmatched. The CDR3 sequence: CATSDTGTGNNSPLHF. CDR3 in DNA: TGTGCCACCAGCGACACCGGGACAGGAAATAATTCACCCCTCCACTTT.

The chain combines TRBV3-1 (or the pseudogene TRBV3-2) with TRBJ1-6, with D maybe TRBD1 (6 bases). CDR1 is LGHDT and CDR2 is YNNKEL in the germline V gene (reference sequence). This CDR3 comprises 14 residues. The V end lost 5 bases, the J end lost 6 bases, and 11 bases lay between the germline ends. The CDR3 here is CASSRGQSNSPLHF. CDR3 nucleotides: TGTGCCAGCAGCAGAGGACAGAGTAATTCACCCCTCCACTTT.

The CDR3 nucleotides are TGTGCCTTGGAGGTCATGAACACTGAAGCTTTCTTT. Translation gives CALEVMNTEAFF. The chain carries TRBV30 and TRBJ1-1; no reliable D call. This CDR3 has 12 amino acids. Germline V gene lookup returns CDR1 GTSNPN and CDR2 SVGIG (reference sequence). Trimming removed 7 bases from V and 0 bases from J, with 9 bases in between.

The chain combines TRBV28 with TRBJ1-3; unclear D gene. Germline V gene sequence: CDR1 MDHEN, CDR2 SYDVKM. The CDR3 runs 13 residues. Trimming removed 6 bases from V and 2 bases from J, with 8 bases in between. CDR3 DNA: TGTGCCAGCAGGAGTCAGGCTGGAAACACCATATATTTT. This translates into CASRSQAGNTIYF.

CDR3 nucleotide sequence: TGTGCCAGCAGTTTCCGCGGGGCCGGGGGGGAGCAGTACTTC. Its protein is CASSFRGAGGEQYF. The chain recombines TRBV27 with TRBJ2-7; the match to TRBD2 covers 7 bases. This CDR3 is 14 amino acids long. Germline CDR1 and CDR2: MNHEY and SMNVEV (reference sequence). V dropped 3 bases and J dropped 7; count of bases not matched to a gene: 9.

The chain joins TRBV5-1 to TRBJ2-7; TRBD2 matches at 9 bases. V shed 0 bases, J shed 5 bases, and the junction held 3 bases outside the gene matches. The CDR3 covers 14 residues. Germline-derived CDR1 and CDR2 are SGHRS and YFSETQ. The CDR3 region has the DNA TGCGCCAGCAGCTTGGGCGGGAGGGTCGACGAGCAGTACTTC. Its translation: CASSLGGRVDEQYF.

This chain connects TRBV5-1 to TRBJ1-3; D gene ambiguous. This CDR3 has 14 amino acids. In germline, CDR1 is SGHRS, CDR2 YFSETQ. The ends were cut back, 1 base at V and 8 bases at J, with 13 bases in the middle. CDR3 amino acids: CASSLTGEVYTIYF. The CDR3 coding sequence is TGCGCCAGCAGCTTGACCGGGGAGGTATACACCATATATTTT. The complete variable domain, with remaining parts taken from reference TRBV5-1 and TRBJ1-3, reads KAGVTQTPRYLIKTRGQQVTLSCSPISGHRSVSWYQQTPGQGLQFLFEYFSETQRNKGNFPGRFSGRQFSNSRSEMNVSTLELGDSALYLCASSLTGEVYTIYFGEGSWLTVV.

The table lists this clone with a few counts. The rearrangement uses TRBV10-3 and TRBJ2-3; 8 bases are shared with TRBD2. J lost 3 bases, V lost 11 bases, and 7 bases had no gene match. There are 13 residues in the CDR3. Germline CDR1 reads ENHRY; CDR2 reads SYGVKD. The CDR3 loop reads CASGASGTDTQYF. Written as DNA, the CDR3 is TGTGCCTCAGGGGCTAGCGGGACAGATACGCAGTATTTT.

The chain has TRBV19 and TRBJ1-6, with unresolved D. This CDR3 region has 12 residues. With 5 bases removed from V and 8 bases from J, the gap between germline ends came to 7 bases. Germline loops: CDR1 LNHDA, CDR2 SQIVND (reference sequence). Here the CDR3 reads CASSPVDSPLHF. CDR3 DNA sequence: TGTGCCAGTAGTCCAGTCGATTCACCCCTCCACTTT.

The gene calls are TRBV5-4 and TRBJ2-2, with D unresolved. Germline CDR1 and CDR2: SGHNT and YYREEE (reference sequence). V lost 4 bases and J 4 bases, leaving 8 bases between the germline ends. The CDR3 consists of 13 residues. The CDR3 sequence: CASSVDLTGELFF. For the CDR3, the DNA is TGTGCCAGCAGCGTAGATCTCACCGGGGAGCTGTTTTTT.

This chain uses TRBV19 with TRBJ1-6; 8 bases are shared with TRBD1. This CDR3 region has 14 residues. CDR1 LNHDA and CDR2 SQIVND come from the germline V gene (reference sequence). J lost 9 bases, V lost 7 bases, and 8 bases had no gene match. The CDR3 spells CASTTADRASPLHF. In DNA form, the CDR3 reads TGTGCCAGTACCACCGCGGACAGGGCTTCACCCCTCCACTTT.